This TCR beta chain was recorded in a study of blood T cells in healthy people across ages. Study results and caveats: Lack of knowledge of donor CMV status possibly confounded expanded clonotype changes. Because sorting was not performed, PBMCs prevented conclusive naive versus antigen-experienced comparison.

Comments on this clonotype: Its antigen is not known.

The authors ran a second PCR of 7 to 11 cycles using a sample-barcoded 5' primer and a J-beta primer mix. The authors tagged each cDNA molecule using a template-switch adaptor with 12 random nucleotides. TCRdb re-called the 5' RACE reads through MiXCR, storing one row per CDR3 protein. The sample includes hundreds of thousands of distinct CDR3 sequences, 44% of them seen just once. The length of the CDR3 is 16 residues. CDR1 is SGHTA, CDR2 FQGNSA, per germline. V lost 1 base to trimming and J lost 2 bases; unmatched junction nucleotides: 5. The sample consisted of blood. The chain has TRBV7-2 and TRBJ1-2, with 9 bases identical to TRBD1. The receptor comes from a man between 60 and 75 years old in good health. The CDR3 loop reads CASSLVGTGKNYGYTF. The CDR3 DNA reads TGTGCCAGCAGCTTAGTAGGGACAGGGAAAAACTATGGCTACACCTTC.